A single sample gave rise to the 29 T cell receptor beta chains below, sequenced in a study of immune reconstitution after stem cell transplant in scleroderma. TCRdb independently ran MiXCR on the RT-PCR reads; one entry per CDR3 protein. The repertoire includes just over 3,500 distinct CDR3 sequences, about 5.9% of them detected once, and approximately 15% sits in the top ten. Collection took place before or after autologous hematopoietic stem cell transplantation (not recorded which). These receptor sequences come from a female donor with systemic sclerosis.

This clonotype rates as medium-sized. The chain recombines TRBV7-2 with TRBJ2-7, with TRBD2 matching 13 bases. With V trimmed by 3 bases and J by 2 bases, 1 base remained unmatched. CDR1 is SGHTA and CDR2 is FQGNSA in the germline V gene. CDR3 length equals 15 residues. CDR3 sequence reads: CASSLGLAGTYEQYF. CDR3 bases: TGTGCCAGCAGCTTGGGACTAGCGGGAACCTACGAGCAGTACTTC.

By frequency in the sample, this clonotype is medium-sized. This chain joins TRBV20-1 and TRBJ2-1; 7 nucleotides agree with TRBD2. Trimming at V came to 0 bases and at J to 2 bases, leaving 4 bases not matched to a gene. Germline V gives CDR1 DFQATT, CDR2 SNEGSKA (reference sequence). The CDR3 runs 15 residues. The CDR3 region has the DNA TGCAGTGCTAGAGACCGGACTAGGCCCTACAATGAGCAGTTCTTC. It yields the protein CSARDRTRPYNEQFF.

This clonotype is medium-sized by share. The chain is built from TRBV29-1 and TRBJ1-3; D not certain. With 2 bases removed from V and 1 base from J, the gap between germline ends came to 12 bases. CDR1 SQVTM and CDR2 ANQGSEA come from the germline V gene. The CDR3 length is 15 residues. The CDR3 is CSVELTYGSGNTIYF. CDR3 bases: TGCAGCGTTGAATTGACATACGGGTCTGGAAACACCATATATTTT.

This clonotype is labeled medium-sized. The gene calls are TRBV20-1 and TRBJ1-5, with TRBD1 as a possible D gene (6 bases). The ends were cut back, 1 base at V and 7 bases at J, with 11 bases in the middle. Germline assignment: CDR1 DFQATT and CDR2 SNEGSKA (reference sequence). The CDR3 is 13 residues long. The CDR3 DNA reads as TGCAGTGCTAGAGCCAGGGGCGGACAGCCCCAGCATTTT. This encodes CSARARGGQPQHF.

Of note for this clonotype: Its ends do not fully match the called genes, so a read error is possible. The chain joins TRBV5-6 to TRBJ1-5, with D possibly TRBD1 on 5 matching bases. The CDR3 spans 18 residues. Germline V gives CDR1 SGHDT, CDR2 YYEEEE. DNA for the CDR3: TGTGCCAGCAGCTGGGGGGGACCACAGCTGCTAAGGAATCAGCCCCGGCATTTT. Translation: CASSWGGPQLLRNQPRHF.

This clonotype counts as medium-sized. V usage is TRBV20-1 and J usage is TRBJ1-1; D might be TRBD1 (5 bases). Germline CDR1 is DFQATT and CDR2 is SNEGSKA (reference sequence). This CDR3 comprises 13 residues. V lost 6 bases and J lost 1, with 12 bases in between. The CDR3 region is CSALGAKNTEAFF. The CDR3 DNA reads TGCAGTGCCCTAGGGGCGAAGAACACTGAAGCTTTCTTT.

V is TRBV5-1 and J is TRBJ2-6; tentative D call: TRBD2 (5 bases). Per the germline V gene, CDR1 is SGHRS and CDR2 is YFSETQ. There are 17 residues in the CDR3. Trimming removed 0 bases from V and 0 bases from J, with 10 bases in between. CDR3 bases: TGCGCCAGCAGCTTGGGAGGGCCTCCCTCTGGGGCCAACGTCCTGACTTTC. Translated: CASSLGGPPSGANVLTF.

Regarding this clonotype: A much larger clonotype is one base distant, so this may be a read error. The DNA is left out, because the CDR3 cannot be placed on it with certainty; the CDR3 is given as TCRdb lists it. The CDR3 loop reads CTSSFGTGALGVNTEAFF. The chain links TRBV21-1 to TRBJ1-1; the table's D call, TRBD1, was not checked against the DNA. TRBV21-1 is termed a pseudogene. With termini counted, the CDR3 has 18 amino acids.

This clonotype is medium-sized in the sample. This chain links TRBV27 with TRBJ1-1; the D is unclear. The ends were cut back, 5 bases at V and 1 base at J, with 11 bases in the middle. This CDR3 is built from 14 residues. CDR1 MNHEY and CDR2 SMNVEV come from the germline V gene (reference sequence). CDR3 sequence: CASSPLTQNTEAFF. The CDR3 bases are TGTGCCAGCAGTCCCCTGACACAGAACACTGAAGCTTTCTTT.

This chain connects TRBV19 to TRBJ2-3; 7 bases match TRBD1. With 0 bases clipped from V and 0 bases from J, the junction kept 3 bases outside the gene matches. Germline V gene sequence: CDR1 LNHDA, CDR2 SQIVND (reference sequence). The CDR3 runs 16 residues. The CDR3, as DNA: TGTGCCAGTAGTATAGAGGGACAGCTAAGCACAGATACGCAGTATTTT. Protein product: CASSIEGQLSTDTQYF. Full variable domain (outside the CDR3, taken from reference TRBV19 and TRBJ2-3): DGGITQSPKYLFRKEGQNVTLSCEQNLNHDAMYWYRQDPGQGLRLIYYSQIVNDFQKGDIAEGYSVSREKKESFPLTVTSAQKNPTAFYLCASSIEGQLSTDTQYFGPGTRLTVL.

This clonotype was counted between two and nine times. The CDR3 loop is CASSFLARTYNEQFF. CDR3 sequence (DNA): TGTGCCAGCAGCTTTCTAGCGCGGACCTACAATGAGCAGTTCTTC. The J gene is TRBJ2-1, the V gene TRBV5-6, with D possibly being TRBD2 (6 bases). The CDR3 length is 15 residues. The V gene's germline CDR1 is SGHDT and CDR2 YYEEEE. V was trimmed by 2 bases and J by 2 bases, leaving 11 bases between them.

This clonotype is medium-sized in the sample. The chain joins TRBV10-1 to TRBJ2-3; no definite D call. Trimming stripped 0 bases from V and 2 bases from J, with 3 bases between. CDR1 WNHNN and CDR2 SYGVQD come from the germline V gene (reference sequence). This CDR3 is built from 13 residues. The CDR3 coding sequence is TGCGCCAGCAGTGAGTCCGCCACAGATACGCAGTATTTT. Protein: CASSESATDTQYF.

As regards this clonotype: One base away lies a much larger clone, so this may be a sequencing read error. The rearrangement uses TRBV10-3 and TRBJ1-6, with D possibly matching TRBD1 (5 bases). Between the trimmed V and J ends, which lost 2 bases and 12 bases, there was a span of 14 bases. The V gene's germline CDR1 is ENHRY and CDR2 SYGVKD. The CDR3 sequence is 14 residues long. The CDR3 loop reads CAISEGQEGQPLHF. The CDR3 DNA follows: TGTGCCATCAGTGAGGGGCAGGAAGGACAACCCCTCCACTTT.

This clonotype appeared a few times. CDR3 region: CASSRAGVVDTQYF. CDR3 DNA: TGTGCCAGCAGTCGAGCGGGAGTGGTAGATACGCAGTATTTT. The chain uses TRBV7-9 and TRBJ2-3; TRBD2 agrees at 8 bases. J lost 5 bases, V lost 6 bases, and 7 bases had no gene match. The CDR3 has 14 amino acids. Germline lookup yields CDR1 SEHNR and CDR2 FQNEAQ (reference sequence).

By frequency in the sample, this clonotype is medium-sized. J is TRBJ2-1 and V is TRBV2; 8 bases fit TRBD2. The CDR3 totals 15 residues. The V gene's germline CDR1 is SNHLY and CDR2 FYNNEI. The trim removed 10 bases at V and 3 bases at J, leaving 11 bases unmatched. CDR3 sequence reads: CATKRVAGGYNEQFF. DNA for the CDR3: TGTGCCACCAAACGGGTTGCGGGGGGCTACAATGAGCAGTTCTTC.

Turning to this clonotype: A much larger clone lies a single base off, so this may be a read error. The rearrangement links TRBV29-1 to TRBJ2-1; D is perhaps TRBD1 or TRBD2 (5 bases each). Germline CDR1 and CDR2: SQVTM and ANQGSEA. The CDR3 spans 14 residues. The ends were cut back, 5 bases at V and 2 bases at J, with 13 bases in the middle. Written as DNA, the CDR3 is TGCAGCGTTCGGACGAGGGGCACCTACAATGAGCAGTTCTTC. This sequence encodes CSVRTRGTYNEQFF.

In its sample, this clonotype was seen a few times. The chain is built from TRBV5-1 and TRBJ1-3; D gene ambiguous. The CDR3 loop spans 15 amino acids. The V end lost 0 bases, the J end lost 0 bases, and 7 bases lay between the germline ends. CDR1 and CDR2 (germline): SGHRS, YFSETQ. The CDR3 DNA sequence: TGCGCCAGCAGCTTGGATCCAGCCTCTGGAAACACCATATATTTT. Encoded protein: CASSLDPASGNTIYF.

This clonotype is deemed medium-sized (0.01 to 0.1%). The V call is TRBV27, the J call TRBJ2-3; 8 bases agree with TRBD2. Looked up from germline, CDR1 is MNHEY and CDR2 is SMNVEV (reference sequence). The CDR3 length is 15 residues. V gave up 4 bases and J gave up 3 bases; unmatched junction bases: 6. The CDR3 bases are TGTGCCAGCAGTTCGGGGACTAGTCAAACAGATACGCAGTATTTT. Its translation is CASSSGTSQTDTQYF.

V gene TRBV27 combines with J gene TRBJ2-4; D not resolved. Germline values: CDR1 MNHEY, CDR2 SMNVEV (reference sequence). The CDR3 runs to 16 residues. The germline V and J ends were trimmed by 5 bases and 0 bases, with 14 bases remaining between them. Written as DNA, the CDR3 is TGTGCCAGCAGTCAAGGGTTGCGTTTAGCCAAAAACATTCAGTACTTC. Protein: CASSQGLRLAKNIQYF.

The genes are TRBV20-1 and TRBJ2-7; 9 bases line up with TRBD1. This CDR3 spans 14 amino acids. Germline V gene data show CDR1 as DFQATT and CDR2 as SNEGSKA (reference sequence). V shed 3 bases and J 2 bases; nucleotides not matched to a gene: 5. The CDR3 spells CSARRDRVPYEQYF. CDR3 DNA: TGCAGTGCTAGGAGGGACAGGGTTCCCTACGAGCAGTACTTC.

By frequency in the sample, this clonotype is medium-sized. The V and J genes are TRBV29-1 and TRBJ1-2; D unclear. Trimming shortened V by 4 bases and J by 8 bases, and 5 bases separated the two germline ends. CDR3 length equals 9 residues. The germline CDR1 and CDR2 sequences are SQVTM and ANQGSEA. CDR3 amino acids: CSVVLGYTF. Here the CDR3 DNA reads TGCAGCGTTGTGTTGGGCTACACCTTC.

This clonotype is classed as medium-sized. This chain links TRBV20-1 with TRBJ2-3; 7 bases line up with TRBD2. V dropped 5 bases and J dropped 2; count of bases not matched to a gene: 13. Germline values: CDR1 DFQATT, CDR2 SNEGSKA (reference sequence). The CDR3 consists of 16 residues. The DNA of the CDR3 is TGCAGTGCTGGAGGACCGGGACTACTCACCACAGATACGCAGTATTTT. This gives the protein CSAGGPGLLTTDTQYF.

By sample share, this clonotype is medium-sized (0.01 to 0.1%). The gene calls are TRBV5-1 and TRBJ1-5, with D maybe TRBD1 (5 bases). The CDR3 runs 17 residues. Germline-derived CDR1 and CDR2 are SGHRS and YFSETQ. Trimming removed 4 bases from V and 0 bases from J, with 17 bases in between. The CDR3, as DNA: TGCGCCAGCAGCGTCGACAGCCTGGGCTTTAGCAATCAGCCCCAGCATTTT. This sequence encodes CASSVDSLGFSNQPQHF.

This clonotype is classed as medium-sized. This chain connects TRBV7-2 to TRBJ1-5; no firm D call. This CDR3 region has 15 residues. CDR1 SGHTA and CDR2 FQGNSA come from the germline V gene. With 5 bases removed from V and 4 bases from J, the gap between germline ends came to 15 bases. DNA for the CDR3: TGTGCCAGCAGCACAGACTTCTATGGGAATCAGCCCCAGCATTTT. It translates to CASSTDFYGNQPQHF.

This clonotype is deemed medium-sized. The chain is built from TRBV5-6 and TRBJ1-6, with 7 bases that match TRBD1. Germline V gene data show CDR1 as SGHDT and CDR2 as YYEEEE. The CDR3 sequence is 16 residues long. V shed 2 bases, J shed 4 bases, and the junction held 6 bases outside the gene matches. CDR3 protein: CASSFGTAVYNSPLHF. CDR3 coding DNA: TGTGCCAGCAGCTTTGGGACAGCTGTTTATAATTCACCCCTCCACTTT.

By share, this clonotype counts as medium-sized. This rearrangement joins TRBV7-2 to TRBJ2-5; D gene ambiguous. The CDR3 covers 11 residues. Germline-derived CDR1 and CDR2 are SGHTA and FQGNSA. Trimming removed 5 bases at V and 1 base at J, with 2 bases between. The DNA for the CDR3 is TGTGCCAGCAGCCCCCAAGAGACCCAGTACTTC. The encoded protein is CASSPQETQYF.

This clonotype is medium-sized within its sample. This sequence joins TRBV27 and TRBJ2-3; tentatively, D is TRBD1 or TRBD2 (5 bases each). V lost 8 bases to trimming and J lost 0 bases, with 21 bases between them. The CDR3 spans 17 residues. Looked up from germline, CDR1 is MNHEY and CDR2 is SMNVEV (reference sequence). The CDR3 spells CASSPWVGVVSTDTQYF. The CDR3 bases are TGTGCCAGCTCCCCATGGGTGGGGGTGGTTAGCACAGATACGCAGTATTTT.

By its share, this clonotype is large. V and J are TRBV7-2 and TRBJ1-1; unclear D gene. There are 14 residues in the CDR3. The ends were cut back, 5 bases at V and 1 base at J, with 11 bases in the middle. Per germline, CDR1 SGHTA and CDR2 FQGNSA. CDR3 amino acids: CASSLSSGNTEAFF. The CDR3 DNA reads TGTGCCAGCAGCCTTAGCTCAGGGAACACTGAAGCTTTCTTT. The full variable domain, its missing parts supplied by reference TRBV7-2 and TRBJ1-1, is GAGVSQSPSNKVTEKGKDVELRCDPISGHTALYWYRQSLGQGLEFLIYFQGNSAPDKSGLPSDRFSAERTGGSVSTLTIQRTQQEDSAVYLCASSLSSGNTEAFFGQGTRLTVV.

This clonotype has only a few counts. V and J are TRBV15 and TRBJ2-7; 7 bases are a match to TRBD1. Trimming at V came to 1 base and at J to 2 bases, leaving 5 bases not matched to a gene. There are 15 residues in the CDR3. Germline CDR1 is LNHNV and CDR2 is YYDKDF (reference sequence). The CDR3 DNA sequence: TGTGCCACCAGCAGAGGACAGGGTCCCCCCTACGAGCAGTACTTC. This translates into CATSRGQGPPYEQYF.